These 18 T cell receptor beta chains were sequenced from one sample in a study of blood T cells in healthy people across ages. Next came a second PCR, run for about 6 to 12 cycles, which used a sample-barcoded 5' primer along with a J-beta primer mix. TCRdb ran MiXCR on the 5' RACE reads and lists one entry per CDR3 protein. This sample has 600,000 or so distinct CDR3 sequences, with around half found just once. The sample comprised blood. These receptors originate from a man older than 75 in good health.

There are a few counts of this clonotype. The chain combines TRBV20-1 with TRBJ2-7; 9 bases agree with TRBD2. The germline V gene has CDR1 DFQATT and CDR2 SNEGSKA (reference sequence). With 4 bases clipped from V and 5 bases from J, the junction kept 9 bases outside the gene matches. The CDR3 loop spans 14 amino acids. The chain's CDR3 is CSATQAAGGDEQYF. The CDR3 nucleotides read TGCAGTGCTACCCAGGCAGCGGGAGGAGACGAGCAGTACTTC.

The rearrangement joins TRBV6-2 or TRBV6-3 to TRBJ1-5; 11 bases are shared with TRBD1. V lost 6 bases and J lost 2; bases outside the gene matches: 21. This CDR3 is built from 21 residues. Germline V gives CDR1 MNHEY, CDR2 SVGEGT. CDR3 loop: CASRSPVSGTGGRGGNQPQHF. The DNA for the CDR3 is TGTGCCAGCAGATCCCCTGTATCCGGGACAGGGGGTAGGGGTGGCAATCAGCCCCAGCATTTT.

This clonotype has only one observation. At one of its ends the junction is not consistent with the germline gene, which may arise from a read error. The chain employs TRBV12-5 and TRBJ2-3; tentative D call: TRBD2 (6 bases). Per the germline V gene, CDR1 is LGHNT and CDR2 is FRNRAP. The CDR3 is made up of 14 amino acids. The DNA for the CDR3 is TGTGCTAGTGGACCGGGACTCTTCTCAGATATGCAGTATTTT. Translating gives CASGPGLFSDMQYF.

CDR3 sequence reads: CASSLVAGALKETQYF. DNA for the CDR3: TGTGCCAGCAGCTTAGTTGCGGGGGCTCTAAAAGAGACCCAGTACTTC. V is TRBV11-2 and J is TRBJ2-5; weak D call: TRBD2 (7 bases). Looked up from germline, CDR1 is SGHAT and CDR2 is FQNNGV. V shed 1 base and J shed 3 bases, with 15 bases lying between them. This CDR3 is 16 amino acids long.

This clonotype has just a few counts. V usage is TRBV27 and J usage is TRBJ2-1; 12 bases agree with TRBD2. CDR1 is MNHEY, CDR2 SMNVEV, per germline (reference sequence). Unmatched junction bases numbered 9, after V lost 4 bases and J lost 8 bases. The CDR3 is 16 residues long. The CDR3 sequence is CASSSLAGGPYHEQFF. The CDR3, as DNA: TGTGCCAGCAGTTCCCTAGCGGGGGGGCCGTATCATGAGCAGTTCTTC.

The rearrangement uses TRBV7-3 and TRBJ1-2; TRBD1 matches at 7 bases. This CDR3 is built from 16 residues. CDR1 is SGHTA, CDR2 FQGTGA, per germline. Trimming at V came to 5 bases and at J to 8 bases, leaving 17 bases not matched to a gene. This chain's CDR3 is CASSPQGGQPPPGYTF. The CDR3 coding sequence is TGTGCCAGCAGCCCCCAAGGGGGACAGCCCCCACCGGGCTACACCTTC.

This clonotype was counted between two and nine times. The chain combines TRBV20-1 with TRBJ2-1; no firm D call. V lost 2 bases, J lost 3 bases, and 11 bases lay in between. The CDR3 spans 14 residues. Germline values: CDR1 DFQATT, CDR2 SNEGSKA (reference sequence). CDR3 DNA: TGCAGTGCTAGACAGGCGATGGGCTACAATGAGCAGTTCTTC. It codes for CSARQAMGYNEQFF.

The chain carries TRBV5-1 and TRBJ2-3, with 7 bases identical to TRBD1. Germline values: CDR1 SGHRS, CDR2 YFSETQ. The CDR3 spans 13 residues. V trimming: 5 bases; J trimming: 6 bases; junction bases outside the gene matches: 6. The CDR3 here is CASREGAADTQYF. The DNA for the CDR3 is TGCGCCAGCAGAGAGGGGGCGGCGGATACGCAGTATTTT.

The rearrangement joins TRBV20-1 to TRBJ1-2; TRBD1 might be the D (5 bases). V was trimmed by 4 bases and J by 4 bases, leaving 13 bases between them. CDR1 DFQATT and CDR2 SNEGSKA come from the germline V gene (reference sequence). The CDR3 extends over 13 amino acids. The DNA of the CDR3 is TGCAGTGCTACCGGTACAGGCTCCTATGGCTACACCTTC. Protein sequence: CSATGTGSYGYTF.

The V call is TRBV20-1, the J call TRBJ1-5; 11 bases line up with TRBD1. The CDR3 runs 14 residues. V trimming: 1 base; J trimming: 6 bases; junction bases outside the gene matches: 2. CDR1 is DFQATT and CDR2 is SNEGSKA in the germline V gene (reference sequence). CDR3 bases: TGCAGTGCTAGAGCGGACAGGGGGCTTCAGCCCCAGCATTTT. Amino acid sequence: CSARADRGLQPQHF.

Comment on this clonotype: This could be a read error, since a much larger clone is one nucleotide away. The chain carries TRBV6-6 and TRBJ1-5; no clear D gene. CDR3 length equals 14 residues. Germline loops: CDR1 MNHNY, CDR2 SVGAGI (reference sequence). V lost 5 bases and J 7 bases, leaving 15 bases between the germline ends. This CDR3 reads CASSRTAVKQPQHF. CDR3 nucleotide sequence: TGTGCCAGCAGTCGGACGGCGGTTAAGCAGCCCCAGCATTTT.

The chain recombines TRBV12-3 or TRBV12-4 with TRBJ1-4, with D perhaps matching TRBD1 (5 bases). The CDR3 totals 17 residues. V gave up 1 base and J gave up 6 bases, with 18 bases separating them. The chain's CDR3 is CASSLVYRGLGDEKLFF. CDR3 nucleotide sequence: TGTGCCAGCAGTTTAGTGTATAGGGGACTAGGAGATGAAAAACTGTTTTTT.

The chain joins TRBV7-2 to TRBJ2-5, with 14 bases lining up with TRBD2. From germline, CDR1 is SGHTA and CDR2 FQGNSA. V lost 5 bases, J lost 5 bases, and 4 bases stayed unmatched. This CDR3 has 15 residues. The CDR3 region has the DNA TGTGCCAGCAGCAAGGGACTAGCGGGAGTTGAGACCCAGTACTTC. It is translated as CASSKGLAGVETQYF.

This clonotype was seen a handful of times. The rearrangement uses TRBV6-5 and TRBJ2-3; D may be TRBD2 (5 bases). V was pared by 6 bases and J by 4 bases, with 20 bases between. Germline lookup yields CDR1 MNHEY and CDR2 SVGAGI. The CDR3 extends over 16 amino acids. This CDR3 is CASRPSRMGAADTQYF. CDR3 bases: TGTGCCAGCAGACCCTCCCGTATGGGAGCGGCAGATACGCAGTATTTT.

CDR3 protein: CASSGTNSYEQYF. The CDR3 DNA sequence: TGTGCCAGCTCAGGTACTAACTCCTACGAGCAGTACTTC. V usage is TRBV18 and J usage is TRBJ2-7; D remains ambiguous. From germline, CDR1 is KGHSH and CDR2 LQKENI. This CDR3 has 13 residues. V lost 5 bases and J lost 0, with 8 bases in between.

The chain has TRBV27 and TRBJ2-2; 10 bases are shared with TRBD1. Germline assignment: CDR1 MNHEY and CDR2 SMNVEV (reference sequence). This CDR3 has 16 amino acids. Trimming took 5 bases from V and 4 from J; bases not matched to a gene: 7. This CDR3 reads CASSLLWTGGTGELFF. The DNA for the CDR3 is TGTGCCAGCAGTCTACTTTGGACAGGGGGCACCGGGGAGCTGTTTTTT.

This clonotype has only a few counts. V and J are TRBV6-2 or TRBV6-3 and TRBJ1-5; no clear D gene. The CDR3 extends over 14 amino acids. The V end was cut by 5 bases, the J end by 4 bases, with 12 bases between. Germline CDR1 MNHEY, CDR2 SVGEGT. Here the CDR3 DNA reads TGTGCCAGCAGTCCCCGTCCCGGGAATCAGCCCCAGCATTTT. Amino acids: CASSPRPGNQPQHF.

V gene TRBV20-1 combines with J gene TRBJ2-7, with 11 bases identical to TRBD2. With 5 bases clipped from V and 4 bases from J, the junction kept 7 bases outside the gene matches. The germline CDR1 and CDR2 sequences are DFQATT and SNEGSKA (reference sequence). The CDR3 sequence is 14 residues long. CDR3 in amino acids: CSAGIAGGPYEQYF. The CDR3 coding sequence is TGCAGTGCTGGAATAGCGGGAGGGCCATACGAGCAGTACTTC.